The 22 T cell receptor beta chains below all came from one sample that was sequenced in a study of vaccination effects on CD4 cells after COVID-19. Using immunoSEQ multiplex PCR, the repertoire was profiled, and TCRdb retains in-frame clones only, with some absent. This sample yields 25,000 or so clones, of which roughly 70% are seen a single time; roughly 20% belongs to the top ten. These receptors are not linked to any known antigen. Expansion with viral peptide pools was applied to antigen-specific CD4+ T cells by the ViraFEST assay prior to sequencing. CD4+ T cell isolation took place after 10 days of culture. Negative nucleocapsid antibody tests before and after vaccination confirmed no previous SARS-CoV-2 infection. The starting material was CD4+ T cells from PBMCs cultured with HCoV-NL63 spike peptides, obtained before COVID-19 vaccination. Receptors were obtained from a human donor who received a COVID-19 vaccine.

The V and J genes are TRBV24-1 and TRBJ2-7; the D call may be TRBD1 or TRBD2 (6 bases each). This CDR3 is built from 19 residues. Germline V gene sequence: CDR1 KGHDR, CDR2 SFDVKD. V was shortened by 7 bases and J by 6 bases, with 33 bases between the two germline ends. CDR3 protein: CATSPNRAKGGGIRSEQYF. The CDR3, as DNA: TGTGCCACCAGCCCCAACAGGGCCAAGGGGGGCGGGATAAGAAGCGAGCAGTACTTC.

The V gene is TRBV5-5, the J gene TRBJ1-5, with D tentatively TRBD1 (6 bases). The CDR3 covers 16 residues. Trimming removed 1 base at V and 8 bases at J, with 19 bases between. Germline V gene data show CDR1 as SGHKS and CDR2 as YYEKEE (reference sequence). CDR3 DNA: TGTGCCAGCAGCTTGCAGGGGATACAGACCACCAAGCCCCAGCATTTT. This gives the protein CASSLQGIQTTKPQHF.

CDR3 DNA sequence: TGTGCCAGTAGTATCCCCGGTTCAGGGGGTAACTATGGCTACACCTTC. This encodes CASSIPGSGGNYGYTF. J is TRBJ1-2 and V is TRBV19; 7 nucleotides match TRBD1. Germline V gives CDR1 LNHDA, CDR2 SQIVND (reference sequence). With V trimmed by 3 bases and J by 1 base, 8 bases remained unmatched. This CDR3 has 16 residues. Supplemented by reference TRBV19 and TRBJ1-2, the full variable domain reads DGGITQSPKYLFRKEGQNVTLSCEQNLNHDAMYWYRQDPGQGLRLIYYSQIVNDFQKGDIAEGYSVSREKKESFPLTVTSAQKNPTAFYLCASSIPGSGGNYGYTFGSGTRLTVV.

The V call is TRBV3-1 (or the pseudogene TRBV3-2), the J call TRBJ2-1, with a tentative D call TRBD1 (6 bases). V was cut by 1 base and J by 9 bases, with 19 bases left in between. The CDR3 spans 16 residues. CDR1 LGHDT and CDR2 YNNKEL come from the germline V gene (reference sequence). CDR3 DNA sequence: TGTGCCAGCAGCCAAGGGACAGCCAGGGCCCGTAGTGAGCAGTTCTTC. It encodes CASSQGTARARSEQFF.

The chain has TRBV4-3 and TRBJ2-3; 8 bases align to TRBD2. The V gene's germline CDR1 is LGHNA and CDR2 YSLEER. The CDR3 covers 15 residues. After removal of 4 bases from V and 7 bases from J, the junction contained 10 bases not matched to a gene. CDR3 coding DNA: TGCGCCAGCAGCCCTGCTCGGGGGGGTGGGTATACGCAGTATTTT. This codes for CASSPARGGGYTQYF.

The V and J genes are TRBV11-2 and TRBJ1-1, with 8 positions matching TRBD1. The length of the CDR3 is 16 residues. Trimming at V came to 1 base and at J to 7 bases, leaving 11 bases not matched to a gene. Germline CDR1 reads SGHAT; CDR2 reads FQNNGV. The CDR3 DNA is TGTGCCAGCAGCTTAGGGACAGGGAGGACTGGTGTTGAAGCTTTCTTT. Residues: CASSLGTGRTGVEAFF.

This clone was picked up a small number of times. The chain recombines TRBV7-6 with TRBJ1-3, with TRBD1 matching 7 bases. Germline assignment: CDR1 SGHVS and CDR2 FNYEAQ. J lost 0 bases, V lost 4 bases, and 6 bases had no gene match. CDR3 size: 16 residues. CDR3 protein: CASSSGTELSGNTIYF. The CDR3 DNA reads TGTGCCAGCAGCTCCGGGACAGAGCTCTCTGGAAACACCATATATTTT.

The genes are TRBV7-2 and TRBJ1-2, with 10 bases lining up with TRBD1. J lost 7 bases, V lost 5 bases, and 4 bases had no gene match. CDR1 SGHTA and CDR2 FQGNSA come from the germline V gene. The length of the CDR3 is 13 residues. This CDR3 is CASSTRQGAGYTF. CDR3 in DNA: TGTGCCAGCAGCACCCGACAGGGGGCTGGCTACACCTTC.

This rearrangement joins TRBV7-2 to TRBJ2-7; D unclear. V was cut by 5 bases and J by 3 bases, with 14 bases left in between. The CDR3 is made up of 14 amino acids. Germline loops: CDR1 SGHTA, CDR2 FQGNSA. The CDR3 coding sequence is TGTGCCAGCAGCCAATACACCGTCCGCTACGAGCAGTACTTC. Protein product: CASSQYTVRYEQYF. Full variable domain (rest looked up from reference TRBV7-2 and TRBJ2-7): GAGVSQSPSNKVTEKGKDVELRCDPISGHTALYWYRQSLGQGLEFLIYFQGNSAPDKSGLPSDRFSAERTGGSVSTLTIQRTQQEDSAVYLCASSQYTVRYEQYFGPGTRLTVT.

This clone showed up just a few times. The V call is TRBV7-9, the J call TRBJ2-2, with a possible D match to TRBD2 (6 bases). The V end lost 3 bases, the J end lost 7 bases, and 12 bases lay between the germline ends. The CDR3 has 14 amino acids. The germline V gene encodes CDR1 SEHNR and CDR2 FQNEAQ (reference sequence). The CDR3 reads CASSFSGVDGELFF. The CDR3 DNA sequence: TGTGCCAGCAGCTTTTCGGGAGTCGACGGGGAGCTGTTTTTT.

This chain uses TRBV14 with TRBJ1-6; D is uncertain. CDR1 is SGHDN and CDR2 is FVKESK in the germline V gene. The V end was cut by 0 bases, the J end by 2 bases, with 2 bases between. CDR3 length: 14 residues. The CDR3 coding sequence is TGTGCCAGCAGCCAAGATCCCTATAATTCACCCCTCCACTTT. It is translated as CASSQDPYNSPLHF.

This clone was found a few times. The genes are TRBV28 and TRBJ1-5, with 7 bases aligning to TRBD1. Unmatched junction bases numbered 10, after V lost 5 bases and J lost 3 bases. The CDR3 is 16 residues long. Germline CDR1 reads MDHEN; CDR2 reads SYDVKM. The CDR3 coding sequence is TGTGCCAGCAGTCCAGGGACAGCCAGATTCAATCAGCCCCAGCATTTT. It is translated as CASSPGTARFNQPQHF.

The V call is TRBV19, the J call TRBJ1-1, with D possibly matching TRBD1 (5 bases). Trimming stripped 3 bases from V and 0 bases from J, with 5 bases between. The CDR3 consists of 13 residues. The germline gives CDR1 LNHDA, CDR2 SQIVND (reference sequence). Here the CDR3 DNA reads TGTGCCAGTAGTATCAGGGTGAACACTGAAGCTTTCTTT. It is translated as CASSIRVNTEAFF.

The chain joins TRBV6-5 to TRBJ2-7; D might be TRBD2 (6 bases). CDR1 and CDR2 from the germline V gene are MNHEY and SVGAGI. With 7 bases removed from V and 3 bases from J, the gap between germline ends came to 13 bases. The CDR3 contains 13 residues. CDR3 coding DNA: TGTGCCAGCAATACGGGACTCTTCTACGAGCAGTACTTC. This gives the protein CASNTGLFYEQYF.

V and J are TRBV19 and TRBJ2-3; 7 nucleotides agree with TRBD2. The CDR3 has 16 residues. Germline loops: CDR1 LNHDA, CDR2 SQIVND (reference sequence). J was trimmed by 6 bases and V by 4 bases; bases with no gene match: 13. The CDR3 spells CASSTRLAGSRDTQYF. The CDR3 DNA is TGTGCCAGTAGTACTAGACTAGCAGGCTCAAGGGATACGCAGTATTTT.

This clone turned up a few times. This chain uses TRBV5-4 with TRBJ1-6; 7 nucleotides line up with TRBD1. This CDR3 comprises 14 residues. Trimming took 4 bases from V and 7 from J; bases not matched to a gene: 5. From germline, CDR1 is SGHNT and CDR2 YYREEE (reference sequence). The chain's CDR3 is CASSEGQPNSPLHF. In DNA, the CDR3 is TGTGCCAGCAGCGAGGGACAGCCGAATTCACCCCTCCACTTT.

This clone was found once. CDR3 protein: CATSSIGYGYTF. The CDR3 bases are TGTGCCACCAGCAGCATCGGCTATGGCTACACCTTC. The chain recombines TRBV15 with TRBJ1-2; D is unclear. Trimming left V 3 bases short and J 4 bases short, with 6 bases between. Germline V gene data show CDR1 as LNHNV and CDR2 as YYDKDF (reference sequence). The CDR3 covers 12 residues.

The V and J genes are TRBV5-4 and TRBJ1-2; no firm D call. The ends were cut back, 4 bases at V and 5 bases at J, with 12 bases in the middle. The CDR3 loop spans 13 amino acids. Germline-derived CDR1 and CDR2 are SGHNT and YYREEE (reference sequence). The CDR3 DNA sequence: TGTGCCAGCAGCACGCAGGACGGGTATGGCTACACCTTC. This encodes CASSTQDGYGYTF. Supplemented by reference TRBV5-4 and TRBJ1-2, the full variable domain reads ETGVTQSPTHLIKTRGQQVTLRCSSQSGHNTVSWYQQALGQGPQFIFQYYREEENGRGNFPPRFSGLQFPNYSSELNVNALELDDSALYLCASSTQDGYGYTFGSGTRLTVV.

The table lists this clone with a count of one. The CDR3 DNA sequence: TGCAGCGGCGGACTAGCGGGGGGCCATGAGCAGTTCTTC. Its protein product is CSGGLAGGHEQFF. The V gene is TRBV29-1, the J gene TRBJ2-1; 14 bases align to TRBD2. The CDR3 length is 13 residues. The germline CDR1 and CDR2 sequences are SQVTM and ANQGSEA. V was pared by 7 bases and J by 8 bases, with 4 bases of the junction left unmatched.

The J gene is TRBJ1-2, the V gene TRBV4-2, with 10 bases matching TRBD1. Trimming cost V 0 bases and J 7 bases; bases outside gene matches: 17. CDR3 length: 19 amino acids. Germline V gene data show CDR1 as LGHNA and CDR2 as YNFKEQ. The CDR3 DNA is TGTGCCAGCAGCCAAGAAGATTCCGGGACAGGGGACCTTGAGCGTGGCTACACCTTC. Its protein is CASSQEDSGTGDLERGYTF.

The table lists this clone with a few counts. This rearrangement joins TRBV10-3 to TRBJ2-7, with D possibly matching TRBD2 (6 bases). Per germline, CDR1 ENHRY and CDR2 SYGVKD. Trimming removed 0 bases at V and 4 bases at J, with 16 bases between. The CDR3 consists of 16 residues. CDR3 DNA: TGTGCCATCAGTGAGTCGATCGCTATAGCGGAATACGAGCAGTACTTC. It encodes CAISESIAIAEYEQYF.

The chain links TRBV12-3 or TRBV12-4 to TRBJ1-4; a possible D gene is TRBD1 (6 bases). This CDR3 spans 12 amino acids. Trimming pared 7 bases from V and 7 bases from J, leaving 10 bases between. The CDR3 here is CASTSGVEKLFF. The CDR3 nucleotides are TGTGCCAGCACCTCAGGGGTTGAAAAACTGTTTTTT.